This T cell receptor beta chain originates from a study of T cells in Graves' hyperthyroidism and ophthalmopathy. Notes on the study in general: Blood also showed most of the thyroid clonotypes that were expanded above 0.001.

This clonotype has more than one count but fewer than ten. The antigen is undetermined. Ophthalmopathy in the patients scored at least 3 on Clinical Activity Score and at least 4 on NOSPECS grade, lasting under 3 months. Pregnant or lactating patients were excluded, as were those with uncontrolled infection or other autoimmune disease. Amplification of TCR beta CDR3 regions used RNA as the template. Using the HTBI primer set, a first-round RT-PCR was run on the TCR CDR3. TCRdb used MiXCR to reprocess the multiplex PCR reads, holding one entry per CDR3 protein. The profile shows 250,000 to 300,000 distinct CDR3 sequences, over 15% of them singletons. This CDR3 spans 17 amino acids. V lost 0 bases to trimming and J lost 7 bases; unmatched junction nucleotides: 18. Germline assignment: CDR1 DFQATT and CDR2 SNEGSKA (reference sequence).

The specimen was blood. The gene calls are TRBV20-1 and TRBJ2-7, with 7 positions matching TRBD1. This sequence originates from an older woman with Graves' ophthalmopathy. The CDR3: CSAREGWDSLGVREQYF. As DNA, the CDR3 is TGCAGTGCTAGAGAGGGGTGGGACAGCCTCGGGGTGAGAGAGCAGTACTTC.